Listed below are T cell receptor beta chains from one sample, sequenced in a study of identical twins. TCRdb re-analysed the 5' RACE reads in MiXCR, keeping a single row per CDR3 protein. The table shows roughly 1.6 million distinct CDR3 sequences, with 25% to 35% occurring only once. Sequencing was performed on cord blood. These receptors were collected from a newborn girl in good health. Each CDR3 is given with its conserved first and last residue. Each record gives: V gene, J gene, D gene, clone size, CDR3 DNA, CDR3 protein. A D gene is named only where the DNA matches it firmly. Clone size is not always given. Where it is, it says once, few, many or a class for expanded clones.

TRBV27	TRBJ1-1	-	-	TGTGCCAGCAGATCACAGGTATTTGAAGCTTTCTTT	CASRSQVFEAFF
TRBV6-1	TRBJ2-5	TRBD2	-	TGTGCCAGCAGTGTCCTAGCGGGGAAAGAGACCCAGTACTTC	CASSVLAGKETQYF
TRBV10-3	TRBJ1-2	-	few	TGTGCCATCCTGAAACAGGGTTATGGCTACACCTTC	CAILKQGYGYTF
TRBV4-1	TRBJ1-2	-	few	TGCGCCAGCAGCCAAGCGGGCAGGAACCTTAACTATGGCTACACCTTC	CASSQAGRNLNYGYTF
TRBV6-6	TRBJ2-7	-	-	TGTGCCAGCAGTTACTGGCAGGGGTGTTGCTACGAGCAGTACTTC	CASSYWQGCCYEQYF
TRBV28	TRBJ2-3	-	many	TGTGCCAGCAGTTTATCCGGTGCTAGTGGTAACACAGATACGCAGTATTTT	CASSLSGASGNTDTQYF
TRBV5-1	TRBJ2-7	-	-	TGCGCCAGCAGCTTTTGGGGGGCCGATCACAATGAGCAGTACTTC	CASSFWGADHNEQYF
TRBV20-1	TRBJ2-3	TRBD2	-	TGCAGTGCTAGGCCGACTAGCGGGATCACAGATACGCAGTATTTT	CSARPTSGITDTQYF
TRBV28	TRBJ1-4	TRBD1	few	TGTGCCAGCAGCTTTACGGGACAGGGGGACGAAAAACTGTTTTTT	CASSFTGQGDEKLFF
TRBV29-1	TRBJ2-1	TRBD2	-	TGCAGCGTTGTGCAGGAGCGGGAGTTTAGATCCTACGAGCAGTTCTTC	CSVVQEREFRSYEQFF
TRBV12-3/TRBV12-4	TRBJ2-3	TRBD2	-	TGTGCCAGCAGCATAGGACTAGCGGGATCGGGGGATACGCAGTATTTT	CASSIGLAGSGDTQYF
TRBV11-2	TRBJ2-3	TRBD2	-	TGTGCCAGCAGCTCGATCCGGACTAGCGGCTTCACAGATACGCAGTATTTT	CASSSIRTSGFTDTQYF
TRBV7-9	TRBJ2-7	-	-	TGTGCCAGCAGCACCATCCAGGGGTCCCCTACCTACGAGCAGTACTTC	CASSTIQGSPTYEQYF
TRBV7-9	TRBJ1-4	TRBD1	-	TGTGCCAGCAGCGAAGGGACAGGAAATAATGAAGAACTGTTTTTT	CASSEGTGNNEELFF
TRBV10-3	TRBJ2-5	TRBD2	-	TGTGCCACCGGACTAGCGGGGGGTGTCTACAAGCAGTACTTC	CATGLAGGVYKQYF
TRBV10-3	TRBJ1-5	-	many	TGTGCCATCAGTGAGGGAGTTACGAAGCCCCAGCATTTT	CAISEGVTKPQHF
TRBV28	TRBJ2-3	-	few	TGTGCCAGCACCCATACCACGGGACGGGGCACAGATACGCAGTATTTT	CASTHTTGRGTDTQYF